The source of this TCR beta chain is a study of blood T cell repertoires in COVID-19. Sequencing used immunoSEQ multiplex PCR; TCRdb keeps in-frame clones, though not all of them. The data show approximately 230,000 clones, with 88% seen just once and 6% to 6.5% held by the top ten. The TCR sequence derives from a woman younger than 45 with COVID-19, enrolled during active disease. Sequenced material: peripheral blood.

The CDR3 DNA reads TGTGCCATCATGCCGGGACTAGACGAGACCCAGTACTTC. Translating gives CAIMPGLDETQYF. The gene calls are TRBV10-3 and TRBJ2-5; TRBD2 agrees at 8 bases. From germline, CDR1 is ENHRY and CDR2 SYGVKD. The CDR3 has 13 residues. Losses at the gene ends were 7 bases for V and 5 bases for J; bases not matched to a gene: 6.